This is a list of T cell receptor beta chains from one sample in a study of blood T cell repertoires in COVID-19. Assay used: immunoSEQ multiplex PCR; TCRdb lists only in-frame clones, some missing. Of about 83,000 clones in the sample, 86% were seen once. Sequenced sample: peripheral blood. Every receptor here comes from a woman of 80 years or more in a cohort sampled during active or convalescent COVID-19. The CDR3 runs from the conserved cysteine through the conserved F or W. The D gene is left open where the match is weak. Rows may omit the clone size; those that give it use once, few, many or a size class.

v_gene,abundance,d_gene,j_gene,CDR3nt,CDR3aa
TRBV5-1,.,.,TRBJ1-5,TGCGCCAGCAGCTGGATCGCGGGGAGCAATCAGCCCCAGCATTTT,CASSWIAGSNQPQHF
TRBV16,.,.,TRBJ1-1,TGTGCCAGCAGCACGAACAGGGTTCGCGCTTTCTTT,CASSTNRVRAFF
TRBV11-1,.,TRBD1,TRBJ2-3,TGTGCCAGCAGCTGGGTCGGGACAGGGTTGGGGGATACGCAGTATTTT,CASSWVGTGLGDTQYF
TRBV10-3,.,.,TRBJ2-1,TGTGCCATCAGTGAGTACGCAGGGGCCAATGAGCAGTTCTTC,CAISEYAGANEQFF
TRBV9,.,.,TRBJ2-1,TGTGCCAGCAGCTCCGGAGGGTCCTTCCCAACGGAGCAGTTCTTC,CASSSGGSFPTEQFF
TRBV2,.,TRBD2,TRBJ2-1,TGTGCCAGCAGGGGGGAACTAGCGGAGTACAATGAGCAGTTCTTC,CASRGELAEYNEQFF
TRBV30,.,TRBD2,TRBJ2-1,TGTGCCTGGAGCCCCACAGCGGGAGGGCTGAATGAGCAGTTCTTC,CAWSPTAGGLNEQFF
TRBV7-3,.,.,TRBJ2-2,TGTGCCAGCAGCTTAACCGGGAACACCGGGGAGCTGTTTTTT,CASSLTGNTGELFF
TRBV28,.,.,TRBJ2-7,TGTGCCAGCAGGCCGTCTAGCCGAAACTCCTACGAGCAGTACTTC,CASRPSSRNSYEQYF
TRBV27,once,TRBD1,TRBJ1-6,TGTGCCAGCAGTTTTGGGCAGGGGGCTTCACCCCTCCACTTT,CASSFGQGASPLHF
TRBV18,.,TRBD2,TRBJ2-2,TGTGCCAGCTCACCACAGCGGGAGGGCCGAAACACCGGGGAGCTGTTTTTT,CASSPQREGRNTGELFF
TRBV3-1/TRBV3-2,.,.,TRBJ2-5,TGTGCCAGCAGTCTACAGGGGGGGGAGACCCAGTACTTC,CASSLQGGETQYF
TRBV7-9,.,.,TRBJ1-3,TGTGCCAGCAGATTGGCAGGTAGCTCTGGAAACACCATATATTTT,CASRLAGSSGNTIYF
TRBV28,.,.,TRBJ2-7,TGTGCCAGCAGTCCCAGCCTAGCGTTCGGGTACGAGCAGTACTTC,CASSPSLAFGYEQYF
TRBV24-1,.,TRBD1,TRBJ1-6,TGTGCCACCAGTGCCGGGACAGGGAATTCACCCCTCCACTTT,CATSAGTGNSPLHF
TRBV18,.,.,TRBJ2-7,TGTGCCAGCTCACCGGGACTGCTCTCCTACGAGCAGTACTTC,CASSPGLLSYEQYF
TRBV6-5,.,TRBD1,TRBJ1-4,TGTGCCAGCAGTTACGACAGGGGTCTTGAAAAACTGTTTTTT,CASSYDRGLEKLFF
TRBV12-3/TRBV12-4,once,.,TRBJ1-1,TGTGCCAGCAGTTTGGGCAGCCACACTGAAGCTTTCTTT,CASSLGSHTEAFF
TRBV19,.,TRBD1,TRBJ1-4,TGTGCCAGTAGTCCAACGAGGACAGGGACGGATAATGAAAAACTGTTTTTT,CASSPTRTGTDNEKLFF
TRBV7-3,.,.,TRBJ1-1,TGTGCCAGCAGCTTAAGAGGGGGATTAAACACTGAAGCTTTCTTT,CASSLRGGLNTEAFF
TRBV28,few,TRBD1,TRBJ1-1,TGTGCCAGCAGTACCCGACAGGGCACTGAAGCTTTCTTT,CASSTRQGTEAFF
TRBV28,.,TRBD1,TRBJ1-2,TGTGCCGGGAAGGGACAGGGGGGATATGGCTACACCTTC,CAGKGQGGYGYTF
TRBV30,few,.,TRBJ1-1,TGTGCCTGGAATCGGGCAGGGCTAAACACTGAAGCTTTCTTT,CAWNRAGLNTEAFF
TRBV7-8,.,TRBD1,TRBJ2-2,TGTGCCAGCAGCTTTGGACAGGGCCCTCCAAACACCGGGGAGCTGTTTTTT,CASSFGQGPPNTGELFF
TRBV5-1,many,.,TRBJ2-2,TGCGCCAGCAGGCCTCGGGGATTCCTAAACACCGGGGAGCTGTTTTTT,CASRPRGFLNTGELFF
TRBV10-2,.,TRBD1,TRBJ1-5,TGCGCCAGCAGTGAGACAGGGGGAAAAAGCAATCAGCCCCAGCATTTT,CASSETGGKSNQPQHF
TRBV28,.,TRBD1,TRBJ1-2,TGTGCCACCGTAGGGGCAGGGGGTAACTATGGCTACACCTTC,CATVGAGGNYGYTF
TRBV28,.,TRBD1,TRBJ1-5,TGTGCCAGCAGCCAGACAGGGGCGACAGTTAGCAATCAGCCCCAGCATTTT,CASSQTGATVSNQPQHF
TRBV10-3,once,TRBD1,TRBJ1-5,TGTGCCATCAGTCCCGGGACAGGGTATCAGCCCCAGCATTTT,CAISPGTGYQPQHF
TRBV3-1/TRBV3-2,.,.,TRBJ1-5,TGTGCCAGCAGCCAAGATCAAACTTTACAGCCCCAGCATTTT,CASSQDQTLQPQHF
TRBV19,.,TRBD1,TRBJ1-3,TGTGCCAGCATGACGACAGGGGGGCGAGGAAACACCATATATTTT,CASMTTGGRGNTIYF
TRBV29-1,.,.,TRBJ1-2,TGCAGCGTCCGGGACAATGGCTACACCTTC,CSVRDNGYTF
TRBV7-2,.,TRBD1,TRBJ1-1,TGTGCCAGCAGCTTAAGCCAGGGGGCGCGAACTGAAGCTTTCTTT,CASSLSQGARTEAFF
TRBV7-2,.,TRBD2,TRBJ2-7,TGTGCCAGCAGCTTAGAAGCGGGAGGGCCCTACGAGCAGTACTTC,CASSLEAGGPYEQYF
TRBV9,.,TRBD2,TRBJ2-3,TGTGCCAGCAGCGTCTCAGAGGAGCGAAAGACGGGACTACTAAGCACAGATACGCAGTATTTT,CASSVSEERKTGLLSTDTQYF
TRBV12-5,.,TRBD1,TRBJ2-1,TGTGCTAGTGGTTGGGAACAGGGGACGGTATACAATGAGCAGTTCTTC,CASGWEQGTVYNEQFF